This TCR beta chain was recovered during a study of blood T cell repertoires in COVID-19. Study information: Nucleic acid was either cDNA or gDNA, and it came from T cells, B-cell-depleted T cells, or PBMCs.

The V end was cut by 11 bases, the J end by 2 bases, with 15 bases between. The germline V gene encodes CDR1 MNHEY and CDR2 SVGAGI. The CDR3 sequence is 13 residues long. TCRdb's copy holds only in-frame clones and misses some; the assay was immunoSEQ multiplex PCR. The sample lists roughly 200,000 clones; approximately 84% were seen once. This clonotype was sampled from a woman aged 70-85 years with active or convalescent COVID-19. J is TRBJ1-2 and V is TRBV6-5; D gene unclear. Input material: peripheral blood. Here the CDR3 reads CALSRYTNYGYTF. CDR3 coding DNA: TGTGCCTTATCGAGGTACACCAACTATGGCTACACCTTC.